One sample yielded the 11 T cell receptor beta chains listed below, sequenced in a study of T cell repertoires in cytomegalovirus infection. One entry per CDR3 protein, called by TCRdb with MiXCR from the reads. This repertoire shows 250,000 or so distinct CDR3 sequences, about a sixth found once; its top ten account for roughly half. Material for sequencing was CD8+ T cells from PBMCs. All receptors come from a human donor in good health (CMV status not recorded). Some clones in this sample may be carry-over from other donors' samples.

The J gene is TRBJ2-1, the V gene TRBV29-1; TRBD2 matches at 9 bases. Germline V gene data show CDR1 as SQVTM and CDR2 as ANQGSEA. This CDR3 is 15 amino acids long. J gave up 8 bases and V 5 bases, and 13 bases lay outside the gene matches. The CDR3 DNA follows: TGCAGCGTTACCAGACTAGCGGCGCCCGGCGATGAGCAGTTCTTC. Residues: CSVTRLAAPGDEQFF.

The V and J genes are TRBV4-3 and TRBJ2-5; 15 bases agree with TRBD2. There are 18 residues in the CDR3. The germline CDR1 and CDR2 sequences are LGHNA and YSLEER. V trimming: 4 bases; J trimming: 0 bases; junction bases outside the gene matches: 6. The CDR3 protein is CASSRGTSGGPYQETQYF. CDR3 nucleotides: TGCGCCAGCAGCCGAGGGACTAGCGGGGGGCCCTACCAAGAGACCCAGTACTTC.

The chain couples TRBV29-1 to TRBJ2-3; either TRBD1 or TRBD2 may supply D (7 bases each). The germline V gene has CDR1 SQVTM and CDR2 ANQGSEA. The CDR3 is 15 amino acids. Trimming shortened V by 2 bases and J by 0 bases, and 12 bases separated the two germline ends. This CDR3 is CSVEFRGGSTDTQYF. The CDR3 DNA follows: TGCAGCGTTGAATTCAGGGGGGGTAGCACAGATACGCAGTATTTT.

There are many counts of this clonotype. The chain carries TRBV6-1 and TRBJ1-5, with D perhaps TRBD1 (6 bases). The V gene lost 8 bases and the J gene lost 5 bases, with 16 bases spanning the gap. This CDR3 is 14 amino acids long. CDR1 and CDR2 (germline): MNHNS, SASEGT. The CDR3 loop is CASGGTGSDQPQHF. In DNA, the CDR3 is TGTGCCAGCGGGGGTACAGGGTCCGATCAGCCCCAGCATTTT.

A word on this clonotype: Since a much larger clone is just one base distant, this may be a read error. The CDR3 sequence: CASSFGLGYEQYF. Here the CDR3 DNA reads TGTGCCAGCAGCTTTGGACTAGGCTACGAGCAGTACTTC. This rearrangement joins TRBV13 to TRBJ2-7; TRBD2 matches at 7 bases. Germline V lookup: CDR1 PRHDT, CDR2 FYEKMQ (reference sequence). The V segment lost 3 bases and the J segment 3 bases; nucleotides outside the gene matches: 2. The CDR3 has 13 residues.

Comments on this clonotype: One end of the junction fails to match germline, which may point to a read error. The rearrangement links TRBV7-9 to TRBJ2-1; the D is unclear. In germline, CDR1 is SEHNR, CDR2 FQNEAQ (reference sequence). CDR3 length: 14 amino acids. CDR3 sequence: CASSLASGQRDLVF. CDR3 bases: TGTGCCAGCAGCTTAGCCTCCGGGCAGCGCGATTTGGTCTTC.

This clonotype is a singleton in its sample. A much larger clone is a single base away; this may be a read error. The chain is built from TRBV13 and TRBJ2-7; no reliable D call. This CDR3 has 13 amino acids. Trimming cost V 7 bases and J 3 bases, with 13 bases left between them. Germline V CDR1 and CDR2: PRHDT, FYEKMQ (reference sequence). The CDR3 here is CASNQTLSYEQYF. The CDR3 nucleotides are TGTGCCAGCAACCAGACACTGAGCTACGAGCAGTACTTC.

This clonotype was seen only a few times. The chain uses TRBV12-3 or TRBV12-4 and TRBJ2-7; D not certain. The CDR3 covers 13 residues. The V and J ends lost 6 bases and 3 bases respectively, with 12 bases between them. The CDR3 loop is CASSMNLVYEQYF. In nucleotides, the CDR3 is TGTGCCAGCAGCATGAACCTTGTCTACGAGCAGTACTTC.

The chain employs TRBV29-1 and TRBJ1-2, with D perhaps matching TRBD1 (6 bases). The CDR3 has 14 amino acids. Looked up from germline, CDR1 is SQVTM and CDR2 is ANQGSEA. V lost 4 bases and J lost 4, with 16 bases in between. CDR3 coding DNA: TGCAGCGTTGGTCGATCGGGACACCCCTATGGCTACACCTTC. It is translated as CSVGRSGHPYGYTF.

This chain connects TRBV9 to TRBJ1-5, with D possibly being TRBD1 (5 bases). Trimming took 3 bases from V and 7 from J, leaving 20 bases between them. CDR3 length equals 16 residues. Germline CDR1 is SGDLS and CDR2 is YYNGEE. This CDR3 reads CASSGGDGGAEQPQHF. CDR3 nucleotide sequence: TGTGCCAGCAGCGGTGGGGACGGCGGGGCGGAGCAGCCCCAGCATTTT.

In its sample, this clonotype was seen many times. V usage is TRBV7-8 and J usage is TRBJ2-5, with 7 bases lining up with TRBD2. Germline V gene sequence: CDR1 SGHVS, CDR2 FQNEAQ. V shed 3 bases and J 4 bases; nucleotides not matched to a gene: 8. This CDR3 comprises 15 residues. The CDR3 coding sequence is TGTGCCAGCAGCTTGTTGGTGGGGGGGGGAGAGACCCAGTACTTC. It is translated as CASSLLVGGGETQYF. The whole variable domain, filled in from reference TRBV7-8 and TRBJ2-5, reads GAGVSQSPRYKVAKRGQDVALRCDPISGHVSLFWYQQALGQGPEFLTYFQNEAQLDKSGLPSDRFFAERPEGSVSTLKIQRTQQEDSAVYLCASSLLVGGGETQYFGPGTRLLVL.